This is a list of T cell receptor beta chains from one sample in a study of cytotoxic CD8 clonotypes in ibrutinib-treated CLL. Sequencing was performed with immunoSEQ multiplex PCR; in TCRdb, only in-frame clones are kept and a portion is missing. Among around 33,000 clones listed, around 53% were seen once. This specimen consisted of PBMCs, obtained before ibrutinib treatment. The origin of the receptors is a human donor with chronic lymphocytic leukemia. The CDR3 runs from the conserved cysteine through the conserved F or W. A D gene is named only where the DNA matches it firmly. Only some rows state a clone size, as once, few, many or a class for expanded clones.

NA	NA	TRBV5-1	TRBJ1-2	TGCGCCAGCAGCTTGGACAGTATGAACTATGGCTACACCTTC	CASSLDSMNYGYTF
NA	NA	TRBV7-2	TRBJ2-7	TGTGCCAGCAGCCCAGTAGGCGGCTCCTACGAGCAGTACTTC	CASSPVGGSYEQYF
NA	NA	TRBV5-1	TRBJ2-5	TGCGCCAGCAGCTTGCGACCACAAGAGACCCAGTACTTC	CASSLRPQETQYF
NA	NA	TRBV5-4	TRBJ1-4	TGTGCCAGCAGCTTGCGTGGGGGGCGCGCTGTCGAAAAACTGTTTTTT	CASSLRGGRAVEKLFF
NA	NA	TRBV29-1	TRBJ2-1	TGCAGCGCCCAGGGTCTTCATGAGCAGTTCTTC	CSAQGLHEQFF
NA	once	TRBV6-6	TRBJ1-2	TGTGCCAGCAGTTACATCGGCGAGAACTATGGCTACACCTTC	CASSYIGENYGYTF
TRBD2	few	TRBV7-9	TRBJ2-7	TGTGCCAGCAGCTTTAGCCAGCAGAGCGGGGGTTACGAGCAGTACTTC	CASSFSQQSGGYEQYF
NA	many	TRBV27	TRBJ2-4	TGTGCCAGCAGTCCCCCCTCCACAGGGCCCGCCGCCAAAAACATTCAGTACTTC	CASSPPSTGPAAKNIQYF
NA	few	TRBV28	TRBJ1-5	TGTGCCAGCAGTTTTAATGGACAGCCCCAGCATTTT	CASSFNGQPQHF
TRBD2	NA	TRBV2	TRBJ2-1	TGTGCCAGCAGTAGCGGGGGGCTTTACAATGAGCAGTTCTTC	CASSSGGLYNEQFF
NA	NA	TRBV5-4	TRBJ2-7	TGTGCCAGCAGCTTGGGGCCTACCTACGAGCAGTACTTC	CASSLGPTYEQYF
NA	NA	TRBV30	TRBJ1-5	TGTGCCTGGAGTGCCGGTGATAGCAATCAGCCCCAGCATTTT	CAWSAGDSNQPQHF
NA	NA	TRBV28	TRBJ1-2	TGTGCCAGCAGTTTACCCCGGGACAAATATGGCTACACCTTC	CASSLPRDKYGYTF
NA	once	TRBV5-1	TRBJ2-7	TGCGCCAGCAGCTTGCTCCCTTGGACAGCCTACGAGCAGTACTTC	CASSLLPWTAYEQYF
TRBD1	few	TRBV19	TRBJ1-4	TGTGCCAGTAGTATGATGAGGACAGGGGGCGGTGAAAAACTGTTTTTT	CASSMMRTGGGEKLFF
NA	NA	TRBV7-9	TRBJ1-6	TGTGCCAGCAGCTCCTTGAGCAATTCACCCCTCCACTTT	CASSSLSNSPLHF
TRBD1	NA	TRBV6-5	TRBJ2-7	TGTGCCAGCCGGACAGGGGTGAAGGAGCAGTACTTC	CASRTGVKEQYF
NA	few	TRBV5-4	TRBJ1-5	TGTGCCAGCAGCTTGGGGGATACACTGCCCCAGCATTTT	CASSLGDTLPQHF
NA	NA	TRBV6-4	TRBJ1-2	TGTGCCAGCAGTGTCCAGGGAGGTGGGGGCTACACCTTC	CASSVQGGGGYTF
TRBD2	NA	TRBV4-1	TRBJ2-1	TGCGCCAGCAGCCAAGAGACCGGGACTAGCGGTTTGACTGAGCAGTTCTTC	CASSQETGTSGLTEQFF
TRBD1	few	TRBV27	TRBJ1-5	TGTGCCAGCAGTTTGCTTGGTGGACAGGGTTTGAATCAGCCCCAGCATTTT	CASSLLGGQGLNQPQHF
NA	NA	TRBV7-3	TRBJ1-1	TGTGCCAGCAGCCTACACCAGGGCAACACTGAAGCTTTCTTT	CASSLHQGNTEAFF
NA	NA	TRBV11-2	TRBJ1-1	TGTGCCAGCAGCTTAGCCCAGCGGAACACTGAAGCTTTCTTT	CASSLAQRNTEAFF
NA	NA	TRBV6-6	TRBJ1-6	TGTGCCAGCAGTACAAGCACGGGACACGGGAATTCACCCCTCCACTTT	CASSTSTGHGNSPLHF
NA	NA	TRBV7-6	TRBJ1-3	TGTGCCAGCAGCTATGATGGAAACACCATATATTTT	CASSYDGNTIYF
TRBD1	NA	TRBV5-4	TRBJ2-1	TGTGCCAGCAGCCCCGCCGGGACAGTATTCAATGAGCAGTTCTTC	CASSPAGTVFNEQFF
NA	NA	TRBV4-1	TRBJ1-4	TGCGCCAGCAGCCAGGCCCTCCGGGGCGGAGGGAAGCGTGAAAAACTGTTTTTT	CASSQALRGGGKREKLFF
TRBD1	NA	TRBV5-1	TRBJ1-1	TGCGCCAGCAGCTGGACAGGGGGCGGTTCAATGAACACTGAAGCTTTCTTT	CASSWTGGGSMNTEAFF
NA	few	TRBV19	TRBJ2-5	TGTGCCAGTAGTAGGGGGGAGACCCAGTACTTC	CASSRGETQYF
NA	few	TRBV2	TRBJ1-1	TGTGCCAGCAGCTTTGAGGGGGACACTGAAGCTTTCTTT	CASSFEGDTEAFF
NA	few	TRBV6-1	TRBJ1-5	TGTGCCAGCAGTGGCGGGGGCGCCATTGATAGCAATCAGCCCCAGCATTTT	CASSGGGAIDSNQPQHF
NA	NA	TRBV27	TRBJ2-1	TGTGCCAGCAGTTTACCCCCCCGGTATACAACGGAGCAGTTCTTC	CASSLPPRYTTEQFF
NA	few	TRBV7-3	TRBJ1-6	TGTGCCAGCAGCTTCCGGGGCCTCTATAATTCACCCCTCCACTTT	CASSFRGLYNSPLHF
TRBD2	few	TRBV7-9	TRBJ2-5	TGTGCCAGCAGCTTAGAAGCGGGGAAGAAAGAGACCCAGTACTTC	CASSLEAGKKETQYF
NA	once	TRBV7-3	TRBJ2-1	TGTGCCAGCAGCGACAGGATCCATGAGCAGTTCTTC	CASSDRIHEQFF
NA	few	TRBV4-2	TRBJ2-5	TGTGCCAGCAGCCAAGTGGTAGTTGGAGAGACCCAGTACTTC	CASSQVVVGETQYF
TRBD1	NA	TRBV27	TRBJ2-2	TGTGCCAGCAGTTTATGGGGACGGACAGGGGTAGGCACCGGGGAGCTGTTTTTT	CASSLWGRTGVGTGELFF
NA	NA	TRBV2	TRBJ2-7	TGTGCCATATCCTACGAGCAGTACTTC	CAISYEQYF
TRBD2	NA	TRBV5-1	TRBJ2-3	TGCGCCAGCTCCCTAGCGGGGCGCACAGATACGCAGTATTTT	CASSLAGRTDTQYF
TRBD1	NA	TRBV7-6	TRBJ1-4	TGTGCCAGCAGCCCACGGGACAGGGGTACCGAAAAACTGTTTTTT	CASSPRDRGTEKLFF
TRBD2	NA	TRBV5-1	TRBJ2-3	TGCGCCAGCCAAAGAGTCACTAGCGGGGGGGCCACAGATACGCAGTATTTT	CASQRVTSGGATDTQYF
TRBD1	NA	TRBV5-1	TRBJ1-4	TGCGCCAGCAGTCCGACAGGGACGGCGGAAAAACTGTTTTTT	CASSPTGTAEKLFF
NA	NA	TRBV14	TRBJ1-1	TGTGCCAGCAGCCCCTCGACTGGGAACACTGAAGCTTTCTTT	CASSPSTGNTEAFF
NA	few	TRBV10-2	TRBJ1-1	TGCGCCAGCAGGATAGGACAACCGAACACTGAAGCTTTCTTT	CASRIGQPNTEAFF
NA	NA	TRBV5-1	TRBJ2-7	TGCGCCAGCAGTCCGCGCCGGGACAATTCCTACGAGCAGTACTTC	CASSPRRDNSYEQYF
NA	once	TRBV7-9	TRBJ2-1	TGTGCCAGCGTGGGGGAGAGGGCCTACAATGAGCAGTTCTTC	CASVGERAYNEQFF
NA	NA	TRBV2	TRBJ2-3	TGTGCCAGCAGCATTGACAGAACGCAGTATTTT	CASSIDRTQYF
NA	NA	TRBV7-6	TRBJ2-6	TGTGCCAGCAGCGTTCGTGTCGGCGGGGCCAACGTCCTGACTTTC	CASSVRVGGANVLTF
NA	few	TRBV4-1	TRBJ1-1	TGCGCCAGCAGCCAAGATTTGGGGCCTGAAGCTTTCTTT	CASSQDLGPEAFF
TRBD2	NA	TRBV19	TRBJ2-3	TGTGCCAGTAGCCGGACTAGCGGGGGGGCAGATACGCAGTATTTT	CASSRTSGGADTQYF
NA	NA	TRBV5-4	TRBJ1-2	TGTGCCAGCAGCCGAGATATTGAGAGCTATGGCTACACCTTC	CASSRDIESYGYTF
TRBD1	NA	TRBV11-3	TRBJ2-7	TGTGCCAGCAGCCTAGGGACAGGGGCAAGGGAGCAGTACTTC	CASSLGTGAREQYF
TRBD1	NA	TRBV4-1	TRBJ2-7	TGCGCCAGCAGCCAAGCCCCCGGGACAGCCGCCTACGAGCAGTACTTC	CASSQAPGTAAYEQYF
NA	NA	TRBV15	TRBJ2-7	TGTGCCACCAGCAGCGCTAGAACAGGGACCCGGGGAGAGCAGTACTTC	CATSSARTGTRGEQYF
NA	few	TRBV9	TRBJ1-4	TGTGCCAGCAGCCCGTATAGAGCTAATGAAAAACTGTTTTTT	CASSPYRANEKLFF
NA	NA	TRBV4-2	TRBJ2-1	TGTGCCAGCAGCCAAGACCACCCTCGGGGAATCCACTACAATGAGCAGTTCTTC	CASSQDHPRGIHYNEQFF
TRBD1	once	TRBV29-1	TRBJ1-1	TGCAGCGGGACAGGACAGGGGGCGGGGAACACTGAAGCTTTCTTT	CSGTGQGAGNTEAFF
NA	NA	TRBV5-1	TRBJ1-1	TGCGCCAGCAGCTCGCAGGTGGGAAACACTGAAGCTTTCTTT	CASSSQVGNTEAFF
NA	NA	TRBV19	TRBJ1-1	TGTGCCAGTAGTAGCGGTCGTAGGGGGTTTGGGAACACTGAAGCTTTCTTT	CASSSGRRGFGNTEAFF